These T cell receptor beta chains were read from a single sample in a study of T cell responses to AZD1222 COVID-19 vaccine. Only in-frame clones appear in the TCRdb table, and some are missing; sequencing was by immunoSEQ multiplex PCR. The repertoire has 100,000 to 120,000 clones, around nine tenths of them found once; the top ten carry 15%. The sample was peripheral blood, taken 28 days after the second AZD1222 dose. These receptors all come from an adult who received the AZD1222 COVID-19 vaccine. CDR3s include the opening cysteine and the closing phenylalanine or tryptophan. The D gene is left open where the match is weak. Size values are once, few and many counts, or a class for expanded clones, and some rows have none.

j_gene	abundance	v_gene	d_gene	CDR3nt	CDR3aa
TRBJ2-7	-	TRBV30	-	TGTGCCTGGAGTGTGGGACTCATCTACGAGCAGTACTTC	CAWSVGLIYEQYF
TRBJ2-1	-	TRBV5-1	-	TGCGCCAGCAGCTTGGTGGGGGCCCACAATGAGCAGTTCTTC	CASSLVGAHNEQFF
TRBJ2-4	-	TRBV7-9	-	TGTGCCAGCAGCCGACAAAACATTCAGTACTTC	CASSRQNIQYF
TRBJ2-3	once	TRBV2	TRBD2	TGTGCCAGCAGTGGGACTAGCGGGGGCTGGGATACGCAGTATTTT	CASSGTSGGWDTQYF
TRBJ1-2	once	TRBV5-1	-	TGCGCCAGCACTTGGAGTGTGGGGGGTATCTATGGCTACACCTTC	CASTWSVGGIYGYTF
TRBJ2-3	-	TRBV12-3/TRBV12-4	-	TGTGCCAGCAGTTTATCGGATACGCAGTATTTT	CASSLSDTQYF
TRBJ2-7	few	TRBV4-1	-	TGCGCCAGCAGCCCGCCGAGAAGCAGAAAAGATAGCTACGAGCAGTACTTC	CASSPPRSRKDSYEQYF
TRBJ1-5	-	TRBV18	-	TGTGCCAGCTCACCGGGAACCAATCAGCCCCAGCATTTT	CASSPGTNQPQHF
TRBJ1-1	few	TRBV11-3	TRBD1	TGTGCCAGCAGCCGAAGACAGGGTGGGGCTTTCTTT	CASSRRQGGAFF
TRBJ2-1	-	TRBV7-2	TRBD2	TGTGCCAGCAGCTCCTGGACTAGCGGGAGGGTTTACAATGAGCAGTTCTTC	CASSSWTSGRVYNEQFF
TRBJ2-3	-	TRBV28	-	TGTGCCAGCAGTTCCCTAAATGGGGGATTTAGCACAGATACGCAGTATTTT	CASSSLNGGFSTDTQYF
TRBJ1-5	-	TRBV24-1	TRBD1	TGTGCCACCAGTGAACCGACAGGGGGGATTCAGCCCCAGCATTTT	CATSEPTGGIQPQHF
TRBJ2-1	-	TRBV2	-	TGTGCCAGCAGTGTTGGGGACTGGTACAATGAGCAGTTCTTC	CASSVGDWYNEQFF
TRBJ2-7	-	TRBV19	-	TGTGCCAGTAGTAAAACCGGGAACTCCTACGAGCAGTACTTC	CASSKTGNSYEQYF